This is a list of T cell receptor beta chains from one sample in a study of glioma-infiltrating T cells after dendritic cell vaccination. Sequencing used immunoSEQ multiplex PCR; TCRdb keeps in-frame clones, though not all of them. Of 95,000 or so clones in the sample, around 85% were seen once. The starting material was blood, obtained before dendritic cell vaccination. The receptor set was obtained from a human donor with glioblastoma. Each CDR3 is given with its conserved first and last residue. The order of the fields is D gene, V gene, clone size, J gene, CDR3 protein, CDR3 DNA. D genes are given only for firm matches. Size tells how often a clone was seen (once, few, many) or the class of an expanded clone, and some rows leave it out.

.	TRBV29-1	.	TRBJ2-1	CSVERGSVGEQFF	TGCAGCGTTGAGAGAGGGTCGGTAGGTGAGCAGTTCTTC
.	TRBV6-1	.	TRBJ2-7	CASLGGLGPYEQYF	TGTGCCAGCCTGGGGGGACTGGGCCCCTACGAGCAGTACTTC
.	TRBV5-8	few	TRBJ1-6	CASSLLTGQNSPLHF	TGTGCCAGCAGCTTACTAACAGGGCAGAATTCACCCCTCCACTTT
.	TRBV5-6	many	TRBJ2-2	CASSLQYTGELFF	TGTGCCAGCAGCTTACAGTACACCGGGGAGCTGTTTTTT
TRBD1	TRBV9	.	TRBJ2-3	CASWDSPQYF	TGTGCCAGCTGGGACAGCCCGCAGTATTTT
.	TRBV7-9	.	TRBJ1-2	CASSLRDNSGYTF	TGTGCCAGCAGCTTACGAGACAACAGTGGCTACACCTTC
.	TRBV5-1	.	TRBJ2-1	CASSSLLADSYNEQFF	TGCGCCAGCAGCTCCCTGCTAGCCGATTCCTACAATGAGCAGTTCTTC
.	TRBV7-2	.	TRBJ1-1	CASSTTALKAFF	TGTGCCAGCAGCACGACAGCACTCAAAGCTTTCTTT
TRBD1	TRBV6-5	.	TRBJ1-1	CASKRQGMNTEAFF	TGTGCCAGCAAGAGACAGGGGATGAACACTGAAGCTTTCTTT
.	TRBV29-1	.	TRBJ1-2	CSVERVVGGVVYGYTF	TGCAGCGTTGAACGAGTAGTTGGGGGGGTAGTCTATGGCTACACCTTC
.	TRBV7-9	.	TRBJ2-7	CASSKSGEREQYF	TGTGCCAGCAGCAAATCCGGGGAGCGGGAGCAGTACTTC
TRBD1	TRBV2	.	TRBJ2-5	CASSVDRDQETQYF	TGTGCCAGCAGTGTAGACAGGGACCAAGAGACCCAGTACTTC
.	TRBV5-1	once	TRBJ1-1	CASSLEGAEAFF	TGCGCCAGCAGCTTAGAGGGGGCTGAAGCTTTCTTT
.	TRBV12-5	.	TRBJ1-1	CASAQGRAFF	TGTGCTAGTGCTCAGGGAAGAGCTTTCTTT
.	TRBV5-6	once	TRBJ2-4	CASSLNPYESIQYF	TGTGCCAGCAGCTTAAACCCCTACGAGAGCATTCAGTACTTC
TRBD2	TRBV9	.	TRBJ2-5	CASSVEVQRGVQETQYF	TGTGCCAGCAGCGTAGAGGTGCAGCGGGGGGTCCAAGAGACCCAGTACTTC
TRBD2	TRBV19	.	TRBJ2-1	CASSSTSGGSKFF	TGTGCCAGTAGTTCGACTAGCGGGGGGTCAAAGTTCTTC
.	TRBV6-1	.	TRBJ1-4	CASREQGGGEKLFF	TGTGCCAGCAGGGAACAGGGAGGGGGTGAAAAACTGTTTTTT
TRBD2	TRBV7-2	.	TRBJ2-1	CASTEGAGGPYEQFF	TGTGCCAGCACGGAGGGGGCGGGGGGGCCGTATGAGCAGTTCTTC
TRBD2	TRBV7-9	.	TRBJ2-3	CASSLRGLAGVDTQYF	TGTGCCAGCAGCTTACGGGGACTAGCGGGGGTAGATACGCAGTATTTT
TRBD2	TRBV5-1	.	TRBJ2-3	CASSLASGRITDTQYF	TGCGCCAGCAGCTTGGCTAGCGGGAGGATCACAGATACGCAGTATTTT
.	TRBV27	.	TRBJ1-6	CASSLSLGQGWNSPLHF	TGTGCCAGCAGTTTATCGTTAGGGCAGGGGTGGAATTCACCCCTCCACTTT
TRBD2	TRBV4-2	.	TRBJ2-5	CASSQDFGLAGGGETQYF	TGTGCCAGCAGCCAAGATTTCGGGCTAGCGGGAGGGGGGGAGACCCAGTACTTC
TRBD2	TRBV11-3	.	TRBJ2-3	CASSSGAPWLAGTDTQYF	TGTGCCAGCAGCTCGGGCGCCCCATGGCTAGCGGGGACAGATACGCAGTATTTT
.	TRBV5-1	.	TRBJ2-3	CASRVERPSSTDTQYF	TGCGCCAGCAGGGTGGAGCGGCCCTCTAGCACAGATACGCAGTATTTT
TRBD2	TRBV30	.	TRBJ2-4	CAWSLGLAGGSNIQYF	TGTGCCTGGAGCTTGGGACTAGCGGGAGGATCGAACATTCAGTACTTC
TRBD1	TRBV6-1	once	TRBJ2-7	CASDRGKDYEQYF	TGTGCCAGTGACAGGGGAAAGGACTACGAGCAGTACTTC
.	TRBV5-1	.	TRBJ2-3	CASRSGTSTDTQYF	TGCGCCAGCAGATCCGGGACTAGCACAGATACGCAGTATTTT
.	TRBV14	.	TRBJ2-7	CASSQAYYEQYF	TGTGCCAGCAGCCAAGCCTACTACGAGCAGTACTTC
.	TRBV6-1	.	TRBJ1-2	CASSEAGRVGGYTF	TGTGCCAGCAGTGAAGCGGGCAGGGTCGGAGGCTACACCTTC
.	TRBV6-5	.	TRBJ2-7	CASRGASSSYEQYF	TGTGCCAGCAGAGGAGCGTCCAGCTCCTACGAGCAGTACTTC
.	TRBV6-6	.	TRBJ1-3	CASRGGLSGNTIYF	TGTGCCAGCCGCGGGGGGCTGAGTGGAAACACCATATATTTT
.	TRBV7-9	.	TRBJ1-5	CASSLGAGSNQPQHF	TGTGCCAGCAGCTTAGGGGCGGGTAGCAATCAGCCCCAGCATTTT
.	TRBV4-1	.	TRBJ2-3	CASSQVETSVADTQYF	TGCGCCAGCAGCCAAGTGGAGACCTCCGTTGCAGATACGCAGTATTTT
.	TRBV18	.	TRBJ1-1	CASSPFSPVGTEAFF	TGTGCCAGCTCACCATTTTCCCCGGTCGGCACTGAAGCTTTCTTT
.	TRBV30	.	TRBJ2-2	CAWNRVATGELFF	TGTGCCTGGAATCGGGTCGCGACCGGGGAGCTGTTTTTT
.	TRBV21-1	.	TRBJ1-2	CASSTPQGGKYGYTF	TGTGCCAGCAGCACACCCCAGGGTGGTAAATATGGCTACACCTTC
TRBD1	TRBV7-2	.	TRBJ1-3	CASSWTGGSGNTIYF	TGTGCCAGCAGCTGGACAGGGGGTTCTGGAAACACCATATATTTT
.	TRBV5-6	once	TRBJ2-1	CASSWPPGEQFF	TGTGCCAGCAGCTGGCCGCCGGGTGAGCAGTTCTTC
.	TRBV11-3	once	TRBJ2-2	CASSIAYAGELFF	TGTGCCAGCAGCATTGCGTATGCCGGGGAGCTGTTTTTT
.	TRBV19	.	TRBJ2-1	CASSIQGLSYNEQFF	TGTGCCAGTAGTATTCAGGGGTTGTCCTACAATGAGCAGTTCTTC
TRBD1	TRBV5-1	.	TRBJ2-7	CASSLGQGGNEQYF	TGCGCCAGCAGCTTGGGACAGGGGGGTAACGAGCAGTACTTC
.	TRBV11-3	.	TRBJ1-1	CASSLGTGKDTEAFF	TGTGCCAGCAGCTTAGGCACAGGGAAAGACACTGAAGCTTTCTTT